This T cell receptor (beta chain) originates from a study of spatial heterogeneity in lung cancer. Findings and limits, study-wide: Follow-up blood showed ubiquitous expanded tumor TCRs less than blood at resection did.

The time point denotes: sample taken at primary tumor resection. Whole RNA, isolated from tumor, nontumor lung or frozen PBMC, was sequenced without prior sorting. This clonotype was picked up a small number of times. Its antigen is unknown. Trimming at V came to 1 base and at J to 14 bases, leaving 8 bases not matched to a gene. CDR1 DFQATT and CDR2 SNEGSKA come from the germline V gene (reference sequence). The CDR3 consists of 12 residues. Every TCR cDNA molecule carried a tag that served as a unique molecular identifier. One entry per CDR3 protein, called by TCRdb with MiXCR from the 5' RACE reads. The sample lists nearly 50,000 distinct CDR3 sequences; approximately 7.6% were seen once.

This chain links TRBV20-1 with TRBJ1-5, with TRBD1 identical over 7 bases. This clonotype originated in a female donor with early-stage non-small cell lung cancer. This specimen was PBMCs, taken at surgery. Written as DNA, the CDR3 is TGCAGTGCTAGAGTTTACAGGGGAATTAAGCATTTT. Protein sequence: CSARVYRGIKHF.